This T cell receptor (beta chain) originates from a study of blood T cells in healthy people across ages. Study at large: About one barcoded beta molecule per two T cells was the capture yield of template switching.

A note on this clonotype: Its specificity is not known.

Trimming took 4 bases from V and 8 from J; bases not matched to a gene: 10. This CDR3 has 15 amino acids. The germline CDR1 and CDR2 sequences are MGHRA and YSYEKL. Drawn from each donor were around 9.1 milliliters of peripheral blood. Total RNA was extracted at no less than 6 micrograms per sample. Study results and caveats: Percentage of naive T cells showed a strong correlation with TCR beta diversity.

Sample-barcoded 5' priming and a J-beta primer mix drove a second PCR of roughly 6 to 12 cycles. One entry per CDR3 protein results from TCRdb running MiXCR on the 5' RACE reads. The repertoire has around 1,100,000 distinct CDR3 sequences, roughly two fifths of them found once; the top ten carry 13%. The source material was blood. The chain carries TRBV4-1 and TRBJ1-5, with TRBD1 identical over 8 bases. This receptor was obtained from a man between 18 and 35 years old in good health. CDR3 amino acids: CASSPLGQGGKPQHF. CDR3 coding DNA: TGCGCCAGCAGCCCATTAGGACAGGGTGGGAAGCCCCAGCATTTT.